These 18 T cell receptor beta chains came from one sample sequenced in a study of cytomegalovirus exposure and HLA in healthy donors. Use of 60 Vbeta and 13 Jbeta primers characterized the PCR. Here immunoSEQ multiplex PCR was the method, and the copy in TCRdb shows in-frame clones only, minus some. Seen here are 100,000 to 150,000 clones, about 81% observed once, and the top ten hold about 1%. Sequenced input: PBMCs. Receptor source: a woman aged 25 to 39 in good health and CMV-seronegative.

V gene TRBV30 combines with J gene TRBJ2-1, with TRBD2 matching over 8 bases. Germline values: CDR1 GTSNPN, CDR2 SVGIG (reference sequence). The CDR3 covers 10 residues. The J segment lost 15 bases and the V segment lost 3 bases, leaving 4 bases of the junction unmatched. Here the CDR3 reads CAWRREAVFF. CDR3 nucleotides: TGTGCCTGGAGGCGGGAGGCGGTGTTCTTC.

The CDR3 sequence: CASSGQGPGAGELFF. In DNA, the CDR3 is TGTGCCAGCAGCGGACAGGGCCCGGGTGCCGGGGAGCTGTTTTTT. The V call is TRBV9, the J call TRBJ2-2; 7 bases align to TRBD1. V dropped 3 bases and J dropped 6; count of bases not matched to a gene: 8. The CDR3 sequence is 15 residues long. The germline gives CDR1 SGDLS, CDR2 YYNGEE.

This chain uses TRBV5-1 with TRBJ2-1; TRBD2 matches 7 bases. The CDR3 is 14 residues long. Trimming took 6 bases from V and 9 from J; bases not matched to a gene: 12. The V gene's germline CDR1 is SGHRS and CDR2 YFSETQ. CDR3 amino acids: CASIPATSGGEQFF. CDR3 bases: TGCGCCAGCATCCCCGCTACCTCGGGGGGTGAGCAGTTCTTC.

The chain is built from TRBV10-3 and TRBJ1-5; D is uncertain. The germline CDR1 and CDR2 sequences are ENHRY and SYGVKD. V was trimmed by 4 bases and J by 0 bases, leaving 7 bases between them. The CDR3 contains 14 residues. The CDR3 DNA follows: TGTGCCATCAGTGGTGGCCCTAGCAATCAGCCCCAGCATTTT. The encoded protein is CAISGGPSNQPQHF.

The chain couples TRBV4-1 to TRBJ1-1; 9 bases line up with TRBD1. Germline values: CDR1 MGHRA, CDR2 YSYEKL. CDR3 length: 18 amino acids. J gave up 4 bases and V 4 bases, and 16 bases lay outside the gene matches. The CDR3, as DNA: TGCGCCAGCAGCCGATCGCCCCTCCAGACAGGGGGTAGCACTGAAGCTTTCTTT. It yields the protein CASSRSPLQTGGSTEAFF.

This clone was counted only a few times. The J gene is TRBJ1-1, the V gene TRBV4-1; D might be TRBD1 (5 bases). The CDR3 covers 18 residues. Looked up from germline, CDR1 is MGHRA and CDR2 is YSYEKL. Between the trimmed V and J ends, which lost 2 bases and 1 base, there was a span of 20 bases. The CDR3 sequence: CASSQYRTPLVTNTEAFF. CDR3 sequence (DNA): TGCGCCAGCAGCCAATACAGGACACCATTGGTAACGAACACTGAAGCTTTCTTT.

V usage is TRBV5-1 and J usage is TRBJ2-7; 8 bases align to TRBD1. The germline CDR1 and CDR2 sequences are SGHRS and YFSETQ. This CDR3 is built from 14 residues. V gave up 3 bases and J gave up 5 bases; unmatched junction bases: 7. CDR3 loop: CASSYDRGGDEQYF. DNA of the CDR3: TGCGCCAGCAGCTACGACAGGGGCGGCGACGAGCAGTACTTC.

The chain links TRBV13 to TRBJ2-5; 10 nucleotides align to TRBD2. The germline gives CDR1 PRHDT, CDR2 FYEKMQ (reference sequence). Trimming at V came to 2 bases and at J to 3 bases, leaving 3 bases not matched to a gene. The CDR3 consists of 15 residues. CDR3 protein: CASSLNLAGEETQYF. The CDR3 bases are TGTGCCAGCAGCTTAAACCTAGCGGGAGAAGAGACCCAGTACTTC.

CDR3 residues: CASSRTSGGYEQFF. DNA of the CDR3: TGTGCCAGCAGCCGGACTAGCGGGGGGTATGAGCAGTTCTTC. The chain has TRBV7-3 and TRBJ2-1, with TRBD2 identical over 14 bases. The V and J ends lost 5 bases and 8 bases, in that order; junction bases with no gene match: 2. CDR1 is SGHTA and CDR2 is FQGTGA in the germline V gene. CDR3 size: 14 residues.

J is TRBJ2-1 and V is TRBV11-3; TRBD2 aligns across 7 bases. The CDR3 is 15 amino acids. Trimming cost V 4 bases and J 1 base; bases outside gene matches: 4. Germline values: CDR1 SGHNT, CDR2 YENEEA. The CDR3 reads CASSSASGSYNEQFF. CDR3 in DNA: TGTGCCAGCAGCTCTGCTAGCGGATCCTACAATGAGCAGTTCTTC.

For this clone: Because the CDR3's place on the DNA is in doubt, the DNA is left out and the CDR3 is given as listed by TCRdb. CDR3 loop: CARNGQGTYGCTF. The chain recombines TRBV12-5 with TRBJ1-2; TRBD1 is taken as the D call from the table, unchecked against the DNA. Inclusive of both ends, the CDR3 amounts to 13 amino acids. From germline, CDR1 is LGHNT and CDR2 FRNRAP.

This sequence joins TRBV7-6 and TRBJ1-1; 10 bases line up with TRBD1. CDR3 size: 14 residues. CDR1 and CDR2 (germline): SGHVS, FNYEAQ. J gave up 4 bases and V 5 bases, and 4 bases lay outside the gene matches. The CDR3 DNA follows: TGTGCCAGCAGCCCCCGGACAGGGGGCACTGAAGCTTTCTTT. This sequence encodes CASSPRTGGTEAFF.

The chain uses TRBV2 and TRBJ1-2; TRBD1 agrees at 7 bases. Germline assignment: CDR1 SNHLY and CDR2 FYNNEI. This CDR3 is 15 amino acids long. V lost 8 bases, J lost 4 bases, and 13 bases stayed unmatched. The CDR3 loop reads CASVSGEGAGYGYTF. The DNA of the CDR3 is TGTGCCAGCGTTTCAGGAGAGGGGGCTGGCTATGGCTACACCTTC.

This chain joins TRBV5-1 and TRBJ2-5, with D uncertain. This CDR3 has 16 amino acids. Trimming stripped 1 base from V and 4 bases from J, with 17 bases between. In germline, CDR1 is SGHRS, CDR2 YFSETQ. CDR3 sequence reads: CASSLIPVSGGETQYF. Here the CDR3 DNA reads TGCGCCAGCAGCTTGATTCCGGTTAGTGGTGGAGAGACCCAGTACTTC. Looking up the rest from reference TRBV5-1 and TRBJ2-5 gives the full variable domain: KAGVTQTPRYLIKTRGQQVTLSCSPISGHRSVSWYQQTPGQGLQFLFEYFSETQRNKGNFPGRFSGRQFSNSRSEMNVSTLELGDSALYLCASSLIPVSGGETQYFGPGTRLLVL.

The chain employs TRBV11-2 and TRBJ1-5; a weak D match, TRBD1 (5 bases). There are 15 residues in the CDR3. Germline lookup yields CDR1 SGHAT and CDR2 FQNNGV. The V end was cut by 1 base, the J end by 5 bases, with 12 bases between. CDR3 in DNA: TGTGCCAGCAGCTTAGGAGGCGACAGTTATCAGCCCCAGCATTTT. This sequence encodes CASSLGGDSYQPQHF. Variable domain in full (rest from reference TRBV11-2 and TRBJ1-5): EAGVAQSPRYKIIEKRQSVAFWCNPISGHATLYWYQQILGQGPKLLIQFQNNGVVDDSQLPKDRFSAERLKGVDSTLKIQPAKLEDSAVYLCASSLGGDSYQPQHFGDGTRLSIL.

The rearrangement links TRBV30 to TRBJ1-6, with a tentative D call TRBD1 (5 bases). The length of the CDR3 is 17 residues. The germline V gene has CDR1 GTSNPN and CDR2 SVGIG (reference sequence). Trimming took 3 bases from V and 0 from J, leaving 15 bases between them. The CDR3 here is CAWSPGHLSSYNSPLHF. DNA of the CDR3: TGTGCCTGGAGCCCCGGACACTTGAGCTCCTATAATTCACCCCTCCACTTT.

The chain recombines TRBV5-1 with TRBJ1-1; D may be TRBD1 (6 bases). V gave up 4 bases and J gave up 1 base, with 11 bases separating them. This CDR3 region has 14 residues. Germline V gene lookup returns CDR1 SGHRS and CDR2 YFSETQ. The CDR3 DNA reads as TGCGCCAGCAGCGCATTACAGGGGAACACTGAAGCTTTCTTT. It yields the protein CASSALQGNTEAFF.

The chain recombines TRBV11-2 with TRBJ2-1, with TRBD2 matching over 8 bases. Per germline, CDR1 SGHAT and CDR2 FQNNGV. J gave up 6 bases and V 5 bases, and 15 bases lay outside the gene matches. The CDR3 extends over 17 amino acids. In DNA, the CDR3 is TGTGCCAGCAGCCCCTCCGGGGCGGGGGGACCCCTCAATGAGCAGTTCTTC. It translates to CASSPSGAGGPLNEQFF.